This T cell receptor beta chain was captured in a study of blood T cell repertoires in COVID-19. About the research overall: The United States, Italy and Spain supplied acute and convalescent COVID-19 samples. The cDNA or gDNA used as material had been derived from T cells, B-cell-depleted T cells, or PBMCs.

Authors' analysis steps: Reference gene primer amplification gave nucleated cell count estimates. TCRdb's copy holds only in-frame clones and misses some; the assay was immunoSEQ multiplex PCR. Clone size and the V and J calls come from that table; the DNA yielded D and trimming. Of 200,000 to 300,000 clones in the sample, about four fifths were seen once. The CDR3 sequence is 15 residues long. The trim removed 0 bases at V and 8 bases at J, leaving 6 bases unmatched. Germline CDR1 is LNHDA and CDR2 is SQIVND (reference sequence). This TCR was sampled from an elderly man with acute or convalescent COVID-19. Sequences were obtained from peripheral blood. V gene TRBV19 combines with J gene TRBJ2-1; 8 bases are a match to TRBD1. DNA for the CDR3: TGTGCCAGTAGTATAGATAACAGGGGGTACGATGAGCAGTTCTTC. This sequence encodes CASSIDNRGYDEQFF.